This T cell receptor beta chain was documented in a study of T cells in women clearing cervical HPV infection. About the research overall: Blood came at first lesion visit for cases, post-clearance for controls.

The study, taken as a whole, reports: Associations may precede or follow infection; HPV-specific or memory T cells were not isolated.

Sequenced by immunoSEQ multiplex PCR; TCRdb stores in-frame clones only, minus some. The table for this sample gives roughly 30,000 clones. On this clone: Its antigen remains unknown. The CDR3 end lies 3 residues beyond the end of the read and is filled in from the germline J gene.

J lost 6 bases, V lost 5 bases, and 4 bases had no gene match. Per the germline V gene, CDR1 is SGHNT and CDR2 is YENEEA. The CDR3 sequence is 13 residues long. This chain uses TRBV11-3 with TRBJ1-2; 9 nucleotides agree with TRBD1. Input material: blood buffy coat. The clonotype was recovered from a woman aged 18-70 years with a cervical HPV16 infection that either progressed to CIN3+ or cleared (not recorded which). CDR3 residues: CASSRDRGDGYTF. Incomplete CDR3 DNA: TGTGCCAGCAGCCGTGACAGGGGGGATGGC.